This TCR beta chain appears in the sequencing data of a study of blood T cell repertoires in COVID-19. Study-level background: Some COVID-19 samples were acute and others convalescent; all came from the United States, Italy and Spain. PBMCs, B-cell-depleted T cells, or T cells were the source of the cDNA or gDNA that made up the material.

Germline V gives CDR1 KGHDR, CDR2 SFDVKD. With V trimmed by 7 bases and J by 9 bases, 5 bases remained unmatched. This CDR3 region has 13 residues. In the authors' workflow: Estimation of nucleated cell counts relied on the amplification of reference gene primers. This table comes from immunoSEQ multiplex PCR, and its TCRdb copy is limited to in-frame clones, with some not included. V and J calls and clone size follow that table, whereas D and trimming were derived from the DNA. The sample records around 160,000 clones, around 82% being singletons. The rearrangement joins TRBV24-1 to TRBJ2-1; 10 bases map to TRBD1. This TCR came from a man aged 55 to 70 with active or convalescent COVID-19. Material for sequencing was peripheral blood. The CDR3 DNA follows: TGTGCCACCAGAAGACAGGGGGCAAGTGAGCAGTTCTTC. This sequence encodes CATRRQGASEQFF.